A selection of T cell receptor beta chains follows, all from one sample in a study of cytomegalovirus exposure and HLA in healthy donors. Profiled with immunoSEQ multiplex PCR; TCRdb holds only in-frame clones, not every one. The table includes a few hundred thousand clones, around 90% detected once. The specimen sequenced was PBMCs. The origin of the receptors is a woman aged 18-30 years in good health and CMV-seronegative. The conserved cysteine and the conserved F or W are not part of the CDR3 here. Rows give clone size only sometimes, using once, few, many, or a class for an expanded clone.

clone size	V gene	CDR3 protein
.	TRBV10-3	AIRPGTTEFGYT
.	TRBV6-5	ASSPSGATYEQY
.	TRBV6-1	ASSDRETGIYSPLH
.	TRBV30	AWSVPPSGGYYNEQF
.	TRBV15	ATSLIRGGGYGYT
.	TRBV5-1	ASSLAGAQYEQY
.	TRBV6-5	ASSLGTSGVQETQY
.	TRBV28	ASSFSTGPNQPQH
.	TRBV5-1	ASSAPDREAF
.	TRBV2	ASSGLAGAGEY
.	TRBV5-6	ASSGGFRQGPYNEQF
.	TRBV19	ASGLGADTGELF
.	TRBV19	ASTAEKISGANVLT
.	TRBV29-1	SVDSQQETQY
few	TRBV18	ASSPDTGKGDGYT
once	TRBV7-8	ASSLLGEVAGNTIY
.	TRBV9	ASSETGGEAF
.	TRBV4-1	ASSQVLVFGTELNQPQH
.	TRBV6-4	ASSDRTGRGINTGELF
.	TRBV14	ASSQDWSGAYGYT
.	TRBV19	ASQQALLNTGELF
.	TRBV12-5	ASGLVAGEWNQPQH
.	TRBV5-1	ASSSGQGGNTIY
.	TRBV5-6	ASSFRTSGGMETQY
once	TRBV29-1	SSYLRRDRGNTEAF
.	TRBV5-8	ASKTGTGITYEQY
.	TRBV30	AWSSGGRSNQPQH
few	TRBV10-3	AISESLGTANTEAF
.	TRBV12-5	ASGDSNYGYT
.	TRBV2	ASSPLQRGASEQF
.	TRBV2	ASEDRGNADTQY
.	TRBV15	ATGGGGPDTQY